What follows is one T cell receptor beta chain and its context. Its binding antigen is unknown. No per-base quality is available; no much larger clone lies one base away. TCRbeta CDR3 regions were amplified from genomic DNA by means of the immunoSEQ Assay, a bias-controlled multiplex PCR. The original methods were these. Within the assay, amplification of reference gene primers was used to estimate how many nucleated cells each sample contained. To quantify the absolute abundance of each unique TCRbeta CDR3 rearrangement, sequence reads were collapsed and filtered. For each sample, productive Simpson clonality was calculated by taking the square root of Simpson's diversity index across productive rearrangements. TCRdb holds this immuneACCESS table with in-frame rearrangements only. Some clones are missing; in checked studies, unresolved V genes explain under half, and the rest has no known cause. The V and J calls and clone size were taken over from that table, and D and trimming were inferred from the DNA. Counted in this sample were almost 250,000 clones; around 89% of them appeared once. Jointly, the top ten make up roughly 3.7% of the sample.

Participants in the prospective study were enrolled through a virtual design, were aged roughly 18 to 95 years, and lived in 24 United States geographic areas. Cohort assignment in the prospective study relied on participant-reported clinical history from a screening survey and a study questionnaire. ImmuneRACE Cohort 3 recovered participants were defined by two consecutive negative NP/OP PCR tests, healthcare professional clearance, or symptom resolution. In the prospective study, mobile phlebotomists collected whole blood, serum and a nasopharyngeal or oropharyngeal swab from each participant. Additional blood draws and questionnaires over an approximately 2-month period could optionally be provided by prospective study participants. Before DNA extraction, blood samples from the prospective study were shipped at room temperature or frozen. The data were obtained in a study of blood T cell repertoires in COVID-19 (dated by TCRdb to the early 2020s). Regarding the study in general: The collaborator samples originated in the United States, Italy and Spain and spanned the acute and convalescent phases of COVID-19. Sample metadata almost always included a de-identified subject ID, COVID-19 status, age in years and sex. The samples were drawn from two sources: the first 160 participants of the ongoing ImmuneRACE study, and fewer than 1,500 subjects contributed by 6 global collaborators. The prospective study material was composed of cDNA or gDNA derived from T cells, B-cell-depleted T cells, or PBMCs. A freely available public database, intended as a resource for researchers studying the immune response to SARS-CoV-2, is where the repertoires were released. HLA class I and class II types, where available, came from metadata supplied by the sample provider rather than from assay-based typing. Subjects who had been exposed to COVID-19, were actively infected with it, or had recovered from it provided the deeply sampled blood TCRbeta repertoires that made up the dataset.

From the germline V gene, CDR1 is SGDLS and CDR2 is YYNGEE. Including the terminal cysteine and phenylalanine, the CDR3 comprises 13 residues. Only the CDR3 DNA is retained, 39 bases long and in frame from the first base. V lost 0 bases and J lost 5 bases; the stretch between them is 6 bases long. Paper-wide results and their limitations: How much clinical and demographic metadata was included differed by source and by participant, and the metadata was provided uncurated.

Rearrangement joined TRBV9 to TRBJ2-1, with the D segment identity uncertain. The source of this sequence is a woman in her 30s who had recovered from COVID-19. Sequenced sample: PBMCs or T cells enriched from blood (not recorded which). The CDR3 is CASSVDSHNEQFF. Read as DNA, the sequence is TGTGCCAGCAGCGTAGACAGCCACAATGAGCAGTTCTTC.